These 9 T cell receptor beta chains share one sample of origin, sequenced in a study of metastatic and nonmetastatic thyroid tumors (dated by TCRdb to about 2020). No patient had received any treatment before thyroid surgery. The library came from PCR. Sequencing took place on an Illumina HiSeq 4000. Clones were called with MiXCR by TCRdb after fastp trimmed the public reads at Q25, and only in-frame beta chains were retained. The sample data list approximately 25,000 clones, and around 26% of these were observed just once. The ten largest clones capture around 20% of the sample. The sample consisted of blood. The receptors here all came from a male donor with papillary thyroid cancer or a benign thyroid nodule (not recorded which). Some clones in this sample may be carry-over from other donors' samples.

This clone was found many times. The chain employs TRBV10-2 and TRBJ2-2; 9 bases match TRBD1. V lost 2 bases, J lost 4 bases, and 2 bases stayed unmatched. There are 15 residues in the CDR3. Germline assignment: CDR1 WSHSY and CDR2 SAAADI. The CDR3 nucleotides read TGCGCCAGCAGTGAGGCGACAGGGGGCACCGGGGAGCTGTTTTTT. Residues: CASSEATGGTGELFF.

The chain carries TRBV6-1 and TRBJ2-2; D might be TRBD2 (6 bases). Trimming took off 8 bases at V and 14 bases at J, with 12 bases between the two ends. Germline loops: CDR1 MNHNS, CDR2 SASEGT. The CDR3 covers 10 residues. CDR3 sequence (DNA): TGTGCCAGCTGGACCGGGGGTCTGTTTTTT. Its translation is CASWTGGLFF.

This clone was observed at least ten times. The rearrangement uses TRBV12-3 or TRBV12-4 and TRBJ2-2, with D tentatively TRBD1 (6 bases). V was cut by 4 bases and J by 6 bases, with 15 bases left in between. The length of the CDR3 is 15 residues. The CDR3 spells CASSSSLQGAGELFF. In nucleotides, the CDR3 is TGTGCCAGCAGTTCCTCACTACAGGGCGCCGGGGAGCTGTTTTTT.

This clone appeared many times. The chain uses TRBV5-6 and TRBJ2-1, with 9 bases fitting TRBD2. Per germline, CDR1 SGHDT and CDR2 YYEEEE. The trim removed 4 bases at V and 6 bases at J, leaving 11 bases unmatched. The CDR3 loop spans 16 amino acids. The CDR3 spells CASSAIGREGANEQFF. The CDR3 region has the DNA TGTGCCAGCAGCGCCATAGGGCGGGAGGGGGCCAATGAGCAGTTCTTC.

This clone was picked up many times. This chain links TRBV5-1 with TRBJ2-7; 12 nucleotides agree with TRBD2. Germline assignment: CDR1 SGHRS and CDR2 YFSETQ. Losses at the gene ends were 4 bases for V and 3 bases for J; bases not matched to a gene: 5. This CDR3 has 15 amino acids. The chain's CDR3 is CASSPGLAGLYEQYF. The CDR3 DNA reads as TGCGCCAGCAGCCCGGGACTAGCGGGCCTCTACGAGCAGTACTTC. Variable domain in full (rest from reference TRBV5-1 and TRBJ2-7): KAGVTQTPRYLIKTRGQQVTLSCSPISGHRSVSWYQQTPGQGLQFLFEYFSETQRNKGNFPGRFSGRQFSNSRSEMNVSTLELGDSALYLCASSPGLAGLYEQYFGPGTRLTVT.

This clone was observed many times. This chain joins TRBV7-9 and TRBJ2-7; tentative D call: TRBD1 (7 bases). Germline CDR1 and CDR2: SEHNR and FQNEAQ (reference sequence). The CDR3 length is 13 residues. Deletions cut 8 bases from V and 7 bases from J, with 18 bases between. CDR3 protein: CASGLQTGFEQYF. As DNA, the CDR3 is TGTGCCAGCGGACTACAGACAGGGTTTGAGCAGTACTTC.

The genes are TRBV7-2 and TRBJ2-3; D uncertain. This CDR3 is 13 amino acids long. Germline CDR1 SGHTA, CDR2 FQGNSA. The ends were cut back, 3 bases at V and 12 bases at J, with 16 bases in the middle. CDR3 amino acids: CASSFVVNDIQYF. CDR3 sequence (DNA): TGTGCCAGCAGCTTTGTGGTCAACGATATCCAGTATTTT.

This clone was seen ten or more times. A much larger clone is a single base away; this may be a read error. This rearrangement joins TRBV30 to TRBJ1-6, with D perhaps matching TRBD1 (5 bases). V was shortened by 3 bases and J by 11 bases, with 17 bases between the two germline ends. Per germline, CDR1 GTSNPN and CDR2 SVGIG (reference sequence). The CDR3 length is 14 residues. CDR3 DNA: TGTGCCTGGAGCCCGACAGTTATAAATCCACCCCTCCACTTT. Residues: CAWSPTVINPPLHF.

Relative to its sample, this clone is medium-sized. V usage is TRBV9 and J usage is TRBJ2-3, with 10 bases that match TRBD2. From germline, CDR1 is SGDLS and CDR2 YYNGEE. The CDR3 sequence is 15 residues long. Losses at the gene ends were 4 bases for V and 0 bases for J; bases not matched to a gene: 2. This CDR3 is CASSWGLASTDTQYF. In DNA, the CDR3 is TGTGCCAGCAGCTGGGGACTAGCGAGCACAGATACGCAGTATTTT.